The entry below gives a single T cell receptor (beta chain) sequence along with its context. Enrolled during active infection, Seattle patients were then followed longitudinally. This sample is part of a study of blood T cell repertoires in COVID-19. The CDR3 has 16 amino acids. Germline CDR1 reads MNHEY; CDR2 reads SVGEGT. J lost 4 bases, V lost 0 bases, and 1 base had no gene match. TCRdb's table, derived via immunoSEQ multiplex PCR, lists solely in-frame clones and lacks some. The data show hundreds of thousands of clones, with roughly 90% seen just once and 2.5% to 3.5% held by the top ten. Input material: peripheral blood. This TCR was recovered from a woman aged 25 to 39 with COVID-19, enrolled during active disease. V is TRBV6-2 or TRBV6-3 and J is TRBJ2-1; 12 nucleotides match TRBD2. DNA of the CDR3: TGTGCCAGCAGTTACTCGACTAGCGGGAGTTACAATGAGCAGTTCTTC. Translated: CASSYSTSGSYNEQFF.